The next 8 T cell receptor beta chains were all read from a single sample in a study of blood T cell repertoires in COVID-19. Sequenced by immunoSEQ multiplex PCR; TCRdb stores in-frame clones only, minus some. The sample lists 390,000 or so clones; roughly 90% were seen once. The sample consisted of peripheral blood. The receptors come from a woman aged 25 to 39 with active or convalescent COVID-19.

This clone appeared a single time. The rearrangement uses TRBV10-1 and TRBJ1-5; D unresolved. The CDR3 has 13 residues. Germline V gene sequence: CDR1 WNHNN, CDR2 SYGVQD (reference sequence). Trimming stripped 2 bases from V and 5 bases from J, with 7 bases between. In DNA form, the CDR3 reads TGCGCCAGCAGTGAGACCCGGGATCAGCCCCAGCATTTT. Protein product: CASSETRDQPQHF.

The chain links TRBV6-5 to TRBJ2-2, with D hard to call. V was shortened by 5 bases and J by 4 bases, with 2 bases between the two germline ends. CDR1 and CDR2 from the germline V gene are MNHEY and SVGAGI. The CDR3 sequence is 11 residues long. In DNA form, the CDR3 reads TGTGCCAGCAGTCTCACCGGGGAGCTGTTTTTT. It specifies CASSLTGELFF.

This chain connects TRBV19 to TRBJ1-1, with D perhaps matching TRBD1 (6 bases). Deletions cut 5 bases from V and 10 bases from J, with 20 bases between. The CDR3 has 14 amino acids. From germline, CDR1 is LNHDA and CDR2 SQIVND (reference sequence). CDR3 DNA: TGTGCCAGTAGTGAGTCTGGACCAGGGGCCGTAGCTTTCTTT. As protein: CASSESGPGAVAFF.

This clone was picked up a small number of times. The chain is built from TRBV5-6 and TRBJ2-7; 11 bases agree with TRBD2. Germline V gene sequence: CDR1 SGHDT, CDR2 YYEEEE. This CDR3 comprises 16 residues. The junction had 4 bases not matched to a gene; V was cut back by 0 bases and J by 2 bases. The CDR3 region is CASSLASGLAAYEQYF. Written as DNA, the CDR3 is TGTGCCAGCAGCTTGGCCTCGGGACTAGCGGCCTACGAGCAGTACTTC. Full variable domain (rest looked up from reference TRBV5-6 and TRBJ2-7): DAGVTQSPTHLIKTRGQQVTLRCSPKSGHDTVSWYQQALGQGPQFIFQYYEEEERQRGNFPDRFSGHQFPNYSSELNVNALLLGDSALYLCASSLASGLAAYEQYFGPGTRLTVT.

The V call is TRBV7-6, the J call TRBJ1-5; the match to TRBD1 covers 7 bases. CDR1 SGHVS and CDR2 FNYEAQ come from the germline V gene. J was trimmed by 4 bases and V by 3 bases; bases with no gene match: 6. CDR3 size: 15 residues. As DNA, the CDR3 is TGTGCCAGCAGCTTTGAACAGGGGCCGAATCAGCCCCAGCATTTT. Amino acids: CASSFEQGPNQPQHF. The complete variable domain, with remaining parts taken from reference TRBV7-6 and TRBJ1-5, reads GAGVSQSPRYKVTKRGQDVALRCDPISGHVSLYWYRQALGQGPEFLTYFNYEAQQDKSGLPNDRFSAERPEGSISTLTIQRTEQRDSAMYRCASSFEQGPNQPQHFGDGTRLSIL.

The chain joins TRBV19 to TRBJ2-2; perhaps TRBD2 as D (5 bases). Germline CDR1 is LNHDA and CDR2 is SQIVND (reference sequence). The CDR3 is 15 residues long. The V and J ends lost 1 base and 8 bases respectively, with 14 bases between them. The CDR3 reads CASSIVDGERGELFF. CDR3 bases: TGTGCCAGTAGTATAGTAGACGGGGAAAGAGGGGAGCTGTTTTTT.

V is TRBV27 and J is TRBJ2-1; TRBD2 aligns across 8 bases. J was trimmed by 7 bases and V by 6 bases; bases with no gene match: 17. Germline assignment: CDR1 MNHEY and CDR2 SMNVEV (reference sequence). The CDR3 length is 17 residues. This chain's CDR3 is CASSPTPRAGGGNEQFF. CDR3 sequence (DNA): TGTGCCAGCAGCCCCACCCCTCGGGCGGGAGGCGGGAATGAGCAGTTCTTC.

The chain has TRBV4-1 and TRBJ2-3; TRBD1 is a possible D gene (5 bases). Germline V lookup: CDR1 MGHRA, CDR2 YSYEKL. V lost 1 base and J lost 4, with 9 bases in between. This CDR3 comprises 14 residues. CDR3 sequence (DNA): TGCGCCAGCAGCCAAGTTGCAGGGCCAGATACGCAGTATTTT. It is translated as CASSQVAGPDTQYF.